This T cell receptor beta chain stems from a study of T cell repertoires in cytomegalovirus infection. TCRdb reprocessed the reads with MiXCR, giving one entry per CDR3 protein. The repertoire holds about 830,000 distinct CDR3 sequences, with 30% to 35% as singletons. This clonotype has at least ten counts. Its antigen is not known. This clonotype was sampled from a human donor in good health (CMV status not recorded). Some clones in this sample may be carry-over from other donors' samples. The specimen comprised cultured CD8+ T cells from PBMCs, sampled from culture after CMV antigen stimulation.

CDR3: CASSLSGQGGLEQYF. The DNA of the CDR3 is TGTGCCAGCAGTTTATCGGGACAGGGGGGCCTCGAGCAGTACTTC. This chain uses TRBV27 with TRBJ2-7; 11 bases match TRBD1. This CDR3 has 15 amino acids. CDR1 is MNHEY and CDR2 is SMNVEV in the germline V gene (reference sequence). V lost 0 bases to trimming and J lost 6 bases; unmatched junction nucleotides: 4.